What follows is one T cell receptor (beta chain) and its context. What it binds is not known. This specimen belongs to a study of shared clonotypes between healthy human individuals. About the research overall: The plates for each donor numbered three CD4 naive, three CD4 memory, two CD8 naive and one CD8 memory. Overall study results and limits: Non-shared clonotypes displayed generation probabilities falling below those of clonotypes present in all four donors. Among donors, clonotype sharing was expected to be affected by sequencing depth.

Assay used: immunoSEQ multiplex PCR; TCRdb lists only in-frame clones, some missing. The profile shows some 980,000 clones, 76% of them singletons. The sequenced sample was memory CD4+ T cells sorted from blood. Subset here: CD45RA-negative fraction. The receptor was derived from a man aged 18 to 29 in good health.

The CDR3 is CASLPPEQYF. The CDR3 DNA sequence: TGTGCTAGTCTGCCTCCGGAGCAGTACTTC. V is TRBV12-5 and J is TRBJ2-7, with D uncertain. The CDR3 is 10 residues long. V was clipped by 8 bases and J by 7 bases, with 9 bases between them. Germline V gene sequence: CDR1 LGHNT, CDR2 FRNRAP.